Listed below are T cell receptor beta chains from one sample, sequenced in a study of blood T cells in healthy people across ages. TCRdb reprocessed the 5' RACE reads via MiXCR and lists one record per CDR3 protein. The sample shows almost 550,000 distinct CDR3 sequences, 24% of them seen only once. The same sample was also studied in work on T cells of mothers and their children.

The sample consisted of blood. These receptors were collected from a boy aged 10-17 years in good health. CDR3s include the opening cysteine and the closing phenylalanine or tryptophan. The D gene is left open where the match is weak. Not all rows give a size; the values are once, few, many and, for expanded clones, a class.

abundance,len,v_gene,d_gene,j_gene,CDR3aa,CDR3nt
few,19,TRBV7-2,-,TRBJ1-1,CASSHARGGRGLLNTEAFF,TGTGCCAGCAGCCACGCCCGGGGTGGCAGGGGACTTCTGAACACTGAAGCTTTCTTT
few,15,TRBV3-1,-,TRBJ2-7,CASSPSFGGLHEQYF,TGTGCCAGCAGCCCCTCCTTTGGAGGGCTCCACGAGCAGTACTTC
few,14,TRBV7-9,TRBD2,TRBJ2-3,CASSRAGGSDTQYF,TGTGCCAGCAGCAGAGCGGGGGGGTCAGATACGCAGTATTTT
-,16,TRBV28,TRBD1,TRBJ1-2,CVSSGYRDRGLDGYTF,TGTGTCAGCAGTGGATACCGGGACAGGGGGCTGGATGGCTACACCTTC
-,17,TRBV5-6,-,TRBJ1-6,CASSLGSSGTYNSPLHF,TGTGCCAGCAGCTTGGGGTCTTCAGGGACGTATAATTCACCCCTCCACTTT
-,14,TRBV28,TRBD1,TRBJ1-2,CASSLYGQGASYTF,TGTGCCAGCAGTTTATACGGACAGGGGGCAAGCTACACCTTC
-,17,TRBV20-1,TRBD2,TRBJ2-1,CSASDRSGGSSYNEQFF,TGCAGTGCTAGTGACCGTAGCGGGGGGAGCTCCTACAATGAGCAGTTCTTC
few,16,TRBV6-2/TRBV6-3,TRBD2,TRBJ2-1,CASSLWTSGSYNEQFF,TGTGCCAGCAGTTTGTGGACTAGCGGGTCCTACAATGAGCAGTTCTTC
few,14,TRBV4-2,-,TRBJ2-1,CASSQGRGSDEQFF,TGTGCCAGCAGCCAAGGGAGGGGGTCTGATGAGCAGTTCTTC
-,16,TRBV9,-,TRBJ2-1,CASSPTGQPSPHEQFF,TGTGCCAGCAGCCCCACCGGACAGCCGTCTCCCCATGAGCAGTTCTTC
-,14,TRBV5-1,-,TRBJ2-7,CASSPGHSAYEQYF,TGCGCCAGCAGCCCCGGACACTCTGCCTACGAGCAGTACTTC
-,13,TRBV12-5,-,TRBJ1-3,CASGLQGGNTIYF,TGTGCTAGTGGTTTACAGGGTGGAAACACCATATATTTT
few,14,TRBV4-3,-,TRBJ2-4,CASSPSGGGDIQYF,TGCGCCAGCAGCCCGTCAGGTGGTGGTGACATTCAGTACTTC
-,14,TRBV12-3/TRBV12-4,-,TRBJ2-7,CASRRTVLSYEQYF,TGTGCCAGCAGGCGGACAGTCCTTTCCTACGAGCAGTACTTC
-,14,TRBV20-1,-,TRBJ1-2,CSARDSRANYGYTF,TGCAGTGCTAGAGATTCCAGGGCAAACTATGGCTACACCTTC
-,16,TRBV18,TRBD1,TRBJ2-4,CASSPRTGATKNIQYF,TGTGCCAGCTCACCGAGGACAGGGGCCACCAAAAACATTCAGTACTTC
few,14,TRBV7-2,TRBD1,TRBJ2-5,CASRRWDREETQYF,TGTGCCAGCAGGCGGTGGGACAGAGAAGAGACCCAGTACTTC
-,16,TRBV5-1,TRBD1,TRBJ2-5,CASSLPSGTGGETQYF,TGCGCCAGCAGCTTACCCTCCGGGACAGGGGGAGAGACCCAGTACTTC
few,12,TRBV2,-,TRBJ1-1,CASSVGESEAFF,TGTGCCAGCAGTGTCGGGGAATCTGAAGCTTTCTTT
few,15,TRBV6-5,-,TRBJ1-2,CASSYSQGGGYGYTF,TGTGCCAGCAGTTATTCCCAGGGTGGGGGCTATGGCTACACCTTC
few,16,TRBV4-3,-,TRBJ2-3,CASSQDVARLTDTQYF,TGCGCCAGCAGCCAAGATGTAGCCAGGCTCACAGATACGCAGTATTTT